Listed below are T cell receptor beta chains from one sample, sequenced in a study of post-analysis software for immune sequencing data. TCRdb used MiXCR to reprocess the PCR reads, holding one entry per CDR3 protein. The profile shows roughly 400,000 distinct CDR3 sequences, approximately 38% of them singletons. Sequenced: blood. All receptors come from a girl aged 2 to 10 with multiple sclerosis. Both conserved end residues are part of each CDR3. The order of the fields is clone size, D gene, V gene, J gene, CDR3 protein, CDR3 DNA. A D gene is named only where the DNA matches it firmly. Not all rows give a size; the values are once, few, many and, for expanded clones, a class.

clone_size: -
d_call: -
v_call: TRBV7-9
j_call: TRBJ1-2
cdr3_aa: CASSPDSIKYGYTF
cdr3_nt: TGTGCCAGCAGCCCGGACAGCATAAAATATGGCTACACCTTC

clone_size: -
d_call: -
v_call: TRBV7-9
j_call: TRBJ2-2
cdr3_aa: CASSLVEVTGELFF
cdr3_nt: TGTGCCAGCAGCTTAGTGGAGGTTACCGGGGAGCTGTTTTTT

clone_size: -
d_call: -
v_call: TRBV7-3
j_call: TRBJ1-1
cdr3_aa: CASSLEQGEAFF
cdr3_nt: TGTGCCAGCAGCTTAGAACAGGGTGAAGCTTTCTTT

clone_size: many
d_call: -
v_call: TRBV29-1
j_call: TRBJ1-1
cdr3_aa: CSVGVMNTEAFF
cdr3_nt: TGCAGCGTCGGGGTTATGAACACTGAAGCTTTCTTT

clone_size: -
d_call: -
v_call: TRBV29-1
j_call: TRBJ1-5
cdr3_aa: CSVLLKGNNQPQHF
cdr3_nt: TGCAGCGTCCTGCTCAAAGGGAACAATCAGCCCCAGCATTTT

clone_size: -
d_call: -
v_call: TRBV5-6
j_call: TRBJ1-6
cdr3_aa: CASSLADYVGSPLHF
cdr3_nt: TGTGCCAGCAGCTTGGCGGACTATGTGGGATCACCCCTCCACTTT

clone_size: few
d_call: -
v_call: TRBV7-7
j_call: TRBJ2-3
cdr3_aa: CASSPDGVQTTQYF
cdr3_nt: TGTGCCAGCAGCCCAGACGGGGTACAAACTACGCAGTATTTT

clone_size: -
d_call: -
v_call: TRBV5-1
j_call: TRBJ2-3
cdr3_aa: CASSLVATGTDTQYF
cdr3_nt: TGCGCCAGCAGCTTGGTGGCTACCGGCACAGATACGCAGTATTTT

clone_size: -
d_call: TRBD1
v_call: TRBV4-1
j_call: TRBJ1-5
cdr3_aa: CASSSGTGANQPQHF
cdr3_nt: TGCGCCAGCAGCTCCGGGACAGGGGCTAATCAGCCCCAGCATTTT

clone_size: -
d_call: TRBD2
v_call: TRBV20-1
j_call: TRBJ2-1
cdr3_aa: CSATTSGSKSEQFF
cdr3_nt: TGCAGTGCCACGACTAGCGGGAGTAAGAGTGAGCAGTTCTTC

clone_size: -
d_call: -
v_call: TRBV13
j_call: TRBJ2-1
cdr3_aa: CASSRSSLGGVYNEQFF
cdr3_nt: TGTGCCAGCAGCCGGAGCAGCTTAGGTGGGGTATACAATGAGCAGTTCTTC

clone_size: -
d_call: TRBD2
v_call: TRBV5-1
j_call: TRBJ2-7
cdr3_aa: CASSVGGTYEQYF
cdr3_nt: TGCGCCAGCAGCGTGGGGGGGACCTATGAGCAGTACTTC

clone_size: -
d_call: -
v_call: TRBV21-1
j_call: TRBJ1-5
cdr3_aa: CASPMRRRSNQPQHF
cdr3_nt: TGTGCCAGTCCAATGAGGCGGCGTAGCAATCAGCCCCAGCATTTT

clone_size: few
d_call: TRBD1
v_call: TRBV10-3
j_call: TRBJ1-1
cdr3_aa: CAIEGQQGTEAFF
cdr3_nt: TGTGCCATCGAGGGACAGCAAGGGACTGAAGCTTTCTTT

clone_size: -
d_call: -
v_call: TRBV29-1
j_call: TRBJ1-4
cdr3_aa: CSVEDGLNEKLFF
cdr3_nt: TGCAGCGTTGAAGATGGACTGAATGAAAAACTGTTTTTT

clone_size: -
d_call: TRBD1
v_call: TRBV20-1
j_call: TRBJ1-2
cdr3_aa: CSASRGSNYGYTF
cdr3_nt: TGCAGTGCTAGCAGGGGGTCCAACTATGGCTACACCTTC

clone_size: few
d_call: TRBD1
v_call: TRBV6-5
j_call: TRBJ2-7
cdr3_aa: CASSYGGQGAKQYF
cdr3_nt: TGTGCCAGCAGTTACGGGGGACAGGGGGCGAAGCAGTACTTC

clone_size: few
d_call: TRBD1
v_call: TRBV29-1
j_call: TRBJ2-7
cdr3_aa: CSVEAQGLYEQYF
cdr3_nt: TGCAGCGTTGAAGCACAGGGGCTCTACGAGCAGTACTTC

clone_size: once
d_call: TRBD2
v_call: TRBV20-1
j_call: TRBJ2-3
cdr3_aa: CSARDKLRGLLAGDPDTQYF
cdr3_nt: TGCAGTGCTAGAGATAAGCTGAGGGGTTTGCTAGCGGGGGACCCAGATACGCAGTATTTT

clone_size: few
d_call: TRBD1
v_call: TRBV2
j_call: TRBJ2-5
cdr3_aa: CASSGDRQETQYF
cdr3_nt: TGTGCCAGCAGTGGGGACAGACAAGAGACCCAGTACTTC

clone_size: -
d_call: -
v_call: TRBV4-3
j_call: TRBJ2-3
cdr3_aa: CASSQEQQRTDTQYF
cdr3_nt: TGCGCCAGCAGCCAAGAACAACAACGCACAGATACGCAGTATTTT

clone_size: -
d_call: TRBD2
v_call: TRBV18
j_call: TRBJ2-7
cdr3_aa: CASSPGLAGVGEQYF
cdr3_nt: TGTGCCAGCTCACCGGGACTAGCGGGAGTTGGCGAGCAGTACTTC

clone_size: -
d_call: -
v_call: TRBV7-8
j_call: TRBJ2-1
cdr3_aa: CASSLSPRNEQFF
cdr3_nt: TGTGCCAGCAGCTTATCCCCAAGAAATGAGCAGTTCTTC

clone_size: -
d_call: TRBD2
v_call: TRBV13
j_call: TRBJ2-7
cdr3_aa: CASSALGGRSYEQYF
cdr3_nt: TGTGCCAGCAGCGCCTTGGGCGGGAGGTCCTACGAGCAGTACTTC

clone_size: -
d_call: -
v_call: TRBV7-2
j_call: TRBJ1-1
cdr3_aa: CASSSTGTRTEAFF
cdr3_nt: TGTGCCAGCAGCTCTACAGGGACTCGCACTGAAGCTTTCTTT

clone_size: -
d_call: -
v_call: TRBV4-3
j_call: TRBJ2-1
cdr3_aa: CASSRAADNNEQFF
cdr3_nt: TGCGCCAGCAGTCGAGCGGCGGACAATAATGAGCAGTTCTTC

clone_size: -
d_call: -
v_call: TRBV7-9
j_call: TRBJ2-7
cdr3_aa: CASSTRGDAPYEQYF
cdr3_nt: TGTGCCAGCAGCACCCGAGGAGACGCACCCTACGAGCAGTACTTC

clone_size: few
d_call: TRBD1
v_call: TRBV5-1
j_call: TRBJ1-2
cdr3_aa: CASSLDGGRGRSGYTF
cdr3_nt: TGCGCCAGCAGCTTGGACGGAGGCAGGGGGCGAAGCGGCTACACCTTC

clone_size: once
d_call: TRBD2
v_call: TRBV28
j_call: TRBJ2-1
cdr3_aa: CASRAPGLAGFF
cdr3_nt: TGTGCCAGCAGAGCCCCGGGACTAGCGGGGTTCTTC

clone_size: few
d_call: TRBD2
v_call: TRBV7-3
j_call: TRBJ2-1
cdr3_aa: CASSRTSGDLNNEQFF
cdr3_nt: TGTGCCAGCAGCCGGACTAGCGGGGATTTGAACAATGAGCAGTTCTTC

clone_size: -
d_call: TRBD1
v_call: TRBV9
j_call: TRBJ2-1
cdr3_aa: CASSVKRQGSYNEQFF
cdr3_nt: TGTGCCAGCAGCGTAAAAAGACAGGGATCCTACAATGAGCAGTTCTTC

clone_size: many
d_call: -
v_call: TRBV20-1
j_call: TRBJ2-7
cdr3_aa: CSARDDGYEQYF
cdr3_nt: TGCAGTGCTAGAGATGACGGGTACGAGCAGTACTTC

clone_size: -
d_call: -
v_call: TRBV7-2
j_call: TRBJ1-1
cdr3_aa: CASSFARAHTEAFF
cdr3_nt: TGTGCCAGCAGCTTCGCCAGGGCGCACACTGAAGCTTTCTTT

clone_size: -
d_call: -
v_call: TRBV6-5
j_call: TRBJ1-6
cdr3_aa: CASSRQIYNSPLHF
cdr3_nt: TGTGCCAGCAGTCGACAGATCTATAATTCACCCCTCCACTTT

clone_size: -
d_call: -
v_call: TRBV5-6
j_call: TRBJ2-7
cdr3_aa: CASSLGLYYEQYF
cdr3_nt: TGTGCCAGCAGCTTGGGACTCTACTACGAGCAGTACTTC

clone_size: -
d_call: TRBD1
v_call: TRBV2
j_call: TRBJ2-7
cdr3_aa: CAILPGQGNEQYF
cdr3_nt: TGTGCCATCCTACCGGGACAGGGAAACGAGCAGTACTTC

clone_size: -
d_call: TRBD1
v_call: TRBV24-1
j_call: TRBJ1-5
cdr3_aa: CATSDDRVNQPQHF
cdr3_nt: TGTGCCACCAGTGACGACAGGGTCAATCAGCCCCAGCATTTT

clone_size: few
d_call: TRBD1
v_call: TRBV7-2
j_call: TRBJ2-7
cdr3_aa: CASSLAQGVFYEQYF
cdr3_nt: TGTGCCAGCAGCTTAGCTCAGGGGGTATTTTACGAGCAGTACTTC

clone_size: once
d_call: TRBD2
v_call: TRBV12-3/TRBV12-4
j_call: TRBJ2-3
cdr3_aa: CASRVGGLAGERDTQYF
cdr3_nt: TGTGCCAGCAGGGTCGGCGGACTAGCGGGAGAGAGAGATACGCAGTATTTT

clone_size: few
d_call: -
v_call: TRBV29-1
j_call: TRBJ2-7
cdr3_aa: CSVSSSTSYEQYF
cdr3_nt: TGCAGCGTCAGTTCCTCTACCTCCTACGAGCAGTACTTC